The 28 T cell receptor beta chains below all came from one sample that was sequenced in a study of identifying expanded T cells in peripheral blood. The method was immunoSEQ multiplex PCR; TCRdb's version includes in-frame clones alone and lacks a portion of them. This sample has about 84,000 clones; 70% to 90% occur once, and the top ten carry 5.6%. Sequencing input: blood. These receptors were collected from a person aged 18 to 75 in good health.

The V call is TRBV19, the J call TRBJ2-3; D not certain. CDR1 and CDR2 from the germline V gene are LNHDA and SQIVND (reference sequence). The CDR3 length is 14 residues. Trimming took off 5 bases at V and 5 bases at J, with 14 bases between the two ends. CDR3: CASSQAELGDTQYF. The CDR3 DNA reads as TGTGCCAGTAGTCAAGCCGAACTCGGAGATACGCAGTATTTT.

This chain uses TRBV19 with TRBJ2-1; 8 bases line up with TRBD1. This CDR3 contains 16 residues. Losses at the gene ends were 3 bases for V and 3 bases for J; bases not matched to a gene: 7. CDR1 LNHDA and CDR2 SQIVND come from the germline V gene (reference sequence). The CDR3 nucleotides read TGTGCCAGTAGTATCAGCCGGACAGGGAGCTACAATGAGCAGTTCTTC. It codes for CASSISRTGSYNEQFF.

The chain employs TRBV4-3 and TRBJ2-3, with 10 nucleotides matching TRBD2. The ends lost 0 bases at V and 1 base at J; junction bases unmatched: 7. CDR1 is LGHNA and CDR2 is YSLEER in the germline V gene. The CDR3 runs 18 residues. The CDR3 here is CASSQEQAGGLGTDTQYF. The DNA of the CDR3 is TGCGCCAGCAGCCAAGAACAAGCGGGGGGGCTTGGCACAGATACGCAGTATTTT.

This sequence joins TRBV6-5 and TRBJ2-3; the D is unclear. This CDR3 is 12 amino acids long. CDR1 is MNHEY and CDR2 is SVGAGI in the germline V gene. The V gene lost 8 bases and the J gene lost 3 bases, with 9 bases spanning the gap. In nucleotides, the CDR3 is TGTGCCAGCGGGAAGGTTACAGATACGCAGTATTTT. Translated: CASGKVTDTQYF.

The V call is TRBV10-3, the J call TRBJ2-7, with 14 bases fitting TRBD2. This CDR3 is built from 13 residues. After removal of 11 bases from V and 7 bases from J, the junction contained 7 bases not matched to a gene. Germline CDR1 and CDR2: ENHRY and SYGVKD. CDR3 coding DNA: TGTGCCGGAGCCGGGACTAGCGGGGGTGAGCAGTACTTC. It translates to CAGAGTSGGEQYF.

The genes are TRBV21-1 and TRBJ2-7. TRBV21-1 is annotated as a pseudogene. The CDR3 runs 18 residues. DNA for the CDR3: TGTGCCAGCAGCAAAGTTTCCCTTAGGACCCTCGGCCGCCACGAGCAGTACTTC. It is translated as CASSKVSLRTLGRHEQYF.

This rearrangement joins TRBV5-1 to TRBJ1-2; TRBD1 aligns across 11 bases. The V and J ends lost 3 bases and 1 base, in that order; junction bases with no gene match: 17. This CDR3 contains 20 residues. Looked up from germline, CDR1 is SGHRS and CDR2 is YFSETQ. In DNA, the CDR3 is TGCGCCAGCAGCTCCCGGGACAGGGGGGCTCGCGCTCTTTTTAACTATGGCTACACCTTC. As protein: CASSSRDRGARALFNYGYTF.

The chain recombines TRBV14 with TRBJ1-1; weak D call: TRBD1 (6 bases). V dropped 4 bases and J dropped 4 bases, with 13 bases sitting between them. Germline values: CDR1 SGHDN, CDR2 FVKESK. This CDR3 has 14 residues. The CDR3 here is CASSRGRGSTEAFF. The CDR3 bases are TGTGCCAGCAGCCGGGGCAGGGGCAGCACTGAAGCTTTCTTT.

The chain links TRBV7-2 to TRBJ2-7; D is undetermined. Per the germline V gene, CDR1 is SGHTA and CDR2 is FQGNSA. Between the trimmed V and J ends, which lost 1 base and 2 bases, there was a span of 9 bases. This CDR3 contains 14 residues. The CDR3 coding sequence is TGTGCCAGCAGCTTAGAGGAAAGGGCCTACGAGCAGTACTTC. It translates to CASSLEERAYEQYF.

For the CDR3, the DNA is TGTGCCACCAGCAGAGTGGCTACCGCCGAGACCCAGTACTTC. Amino acids: CATSRVATAETQYF. The chain carries TRBV15 and TRBJ2-5; D is uncertain. This CDR3 has 14 amino acids. V lost 1 base to trimming and J lost 5 bases, with 11 bases between them. Germline loops: CDR1 LNHNV, CDR2 YYDKDF (reference sequence).

As DNA, the CDR3 is TGTGCCAGCAGCATAACGAGGGGAGAGCAGTTCTTC. Translation: CASSITRGEQFF. The gene calls are TRBV7-9 and TRBJ2-1, with D perhaps being TRBD1 or TRBD2 (5 bases each). CDR1 SEHNR and CDR2 FQNEAQ come from the germline V gene (reference sequence). V was trimmed by 5 bases and J by 10 bases, leaving 12 bases between them. There are 12 residues in the CDR3.

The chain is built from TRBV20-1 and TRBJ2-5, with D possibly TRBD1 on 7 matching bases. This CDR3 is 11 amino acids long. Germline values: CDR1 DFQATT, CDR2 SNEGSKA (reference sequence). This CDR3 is CSVRGRETQYF. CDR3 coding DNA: TGCAGCGTCAGGGGGAGGGAGACCCAGTACTTC.

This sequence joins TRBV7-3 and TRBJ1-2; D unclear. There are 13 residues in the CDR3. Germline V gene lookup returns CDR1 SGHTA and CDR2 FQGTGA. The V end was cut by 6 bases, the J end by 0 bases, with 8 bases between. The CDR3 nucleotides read TGTGCCAGCAGTCAAAGTCCTAACTATGGCTACACCTTC. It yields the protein CASSQSPNYGYTF.

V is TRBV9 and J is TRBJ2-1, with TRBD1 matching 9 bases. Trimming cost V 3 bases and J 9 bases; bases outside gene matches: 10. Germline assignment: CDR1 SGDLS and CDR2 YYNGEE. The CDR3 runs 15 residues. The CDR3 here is CASSADRGGGTEQFF. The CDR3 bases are TGTGCCAGCAGCGCCGACAGGGGGGGAGGAACTGAGCAGTTCTTC.

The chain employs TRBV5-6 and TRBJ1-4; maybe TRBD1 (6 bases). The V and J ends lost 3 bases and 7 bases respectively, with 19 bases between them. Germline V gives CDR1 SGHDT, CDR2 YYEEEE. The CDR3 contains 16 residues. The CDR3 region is CASSYRKRGLGEKLFF. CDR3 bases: TGTGCCAGCAGCTATCGTAAGAGGGGGTTAGGTGAAAAACTGTTTTTT.

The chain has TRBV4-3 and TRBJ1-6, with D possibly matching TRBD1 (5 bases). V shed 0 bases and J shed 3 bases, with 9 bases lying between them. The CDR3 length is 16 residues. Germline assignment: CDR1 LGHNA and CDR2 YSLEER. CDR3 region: CASSQDLGDYNSPLHF. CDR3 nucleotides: TGCGCCAGCAGCCAAGATCTGGGGGACTATAATTCACCCCTCCACTTT.

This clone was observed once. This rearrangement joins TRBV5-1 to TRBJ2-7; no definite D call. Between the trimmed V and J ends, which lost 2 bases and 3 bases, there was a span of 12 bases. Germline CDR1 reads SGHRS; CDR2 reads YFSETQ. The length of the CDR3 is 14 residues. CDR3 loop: CASSFGTVNYEQYF. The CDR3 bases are TGCGCCAGCAGCTTTGGAACAGTAAACTACGAGCAGTACTTC.

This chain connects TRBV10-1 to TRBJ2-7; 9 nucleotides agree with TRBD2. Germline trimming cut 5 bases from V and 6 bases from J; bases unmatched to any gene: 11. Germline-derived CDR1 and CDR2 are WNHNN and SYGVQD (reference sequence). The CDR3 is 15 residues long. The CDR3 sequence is CASSLLAGNQREQYF. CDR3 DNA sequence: TGCGCCAGCAGTCTTCTAGCGGGGAACCAGCGCGAGCAGTACTTC.

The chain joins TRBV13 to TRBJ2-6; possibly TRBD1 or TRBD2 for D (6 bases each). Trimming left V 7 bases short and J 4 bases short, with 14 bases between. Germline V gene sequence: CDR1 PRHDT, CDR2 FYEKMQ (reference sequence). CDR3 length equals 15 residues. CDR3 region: CASTEQGRGANVLTF. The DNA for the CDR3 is TGTGCCAGCACCGAGCAGGGGAGGGGGGCCAACGTCCTGACTTTC.

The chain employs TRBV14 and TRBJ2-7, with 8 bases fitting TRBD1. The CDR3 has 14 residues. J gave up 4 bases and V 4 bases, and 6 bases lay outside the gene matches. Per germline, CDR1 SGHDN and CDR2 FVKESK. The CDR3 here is CASSRGTGNYEQYF. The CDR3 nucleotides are TGTGCCAGCAGCCGAGGGACAGGAAATTACGAGCAGTACTTC.

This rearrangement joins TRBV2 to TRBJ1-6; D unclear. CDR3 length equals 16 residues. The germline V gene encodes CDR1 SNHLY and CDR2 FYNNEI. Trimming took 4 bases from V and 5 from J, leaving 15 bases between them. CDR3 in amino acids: CASSALRTANNSPLHF. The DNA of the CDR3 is TGTGCCAGCAGTGCCCTCAGGACGGCTAATAATTCACCCCTCCACTTT.

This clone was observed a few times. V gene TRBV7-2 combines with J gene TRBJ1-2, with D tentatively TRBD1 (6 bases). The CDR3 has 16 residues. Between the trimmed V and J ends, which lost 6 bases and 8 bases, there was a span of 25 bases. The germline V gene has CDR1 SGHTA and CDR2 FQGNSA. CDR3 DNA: TGTGCCAGCAGATCTAATGGACAGACCTTCTATGTGGGCTACACCTTC. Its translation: CASRSNGQTFYVGYTF.

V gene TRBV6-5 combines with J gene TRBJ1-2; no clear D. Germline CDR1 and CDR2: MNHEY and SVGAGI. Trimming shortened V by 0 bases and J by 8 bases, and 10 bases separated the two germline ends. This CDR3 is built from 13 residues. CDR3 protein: CASSYSNVEGYTF. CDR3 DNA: TGTGCCAGCAGTTACTCTAACGTGGAGGGCTACACCTTC.

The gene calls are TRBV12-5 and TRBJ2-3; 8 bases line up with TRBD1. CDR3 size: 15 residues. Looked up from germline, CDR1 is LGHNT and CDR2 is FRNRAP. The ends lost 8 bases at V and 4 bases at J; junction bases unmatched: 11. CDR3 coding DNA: TGTGCTAGTATTTACGGGACAGGAGTATCAGATACGCAGTATTTT. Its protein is CASIYGTGVSDTQYF.

Here the CDR3 reads CASSLMGQTHNEQFF. The CDR3 DNA is TGTGCCAGCAGCTTAATGGGACAGACACACAATGAGCAGTTCTTC. The chain has TRBV7-9 and TRBJ2-1, with 7 bases aligning to TRBD1. Germline V lookup: CDR1 SEHNR, CDR2 FQNEAQ (reference sequence). J gave up 5 bases and V 2 bases, and 6 bases lay outside the gene matches. CDR3 length: 15 amino acids.

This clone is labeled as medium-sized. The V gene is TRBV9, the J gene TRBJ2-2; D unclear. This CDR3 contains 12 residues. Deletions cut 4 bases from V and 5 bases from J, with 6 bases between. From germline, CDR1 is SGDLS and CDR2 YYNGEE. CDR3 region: CASSSRTGELFF. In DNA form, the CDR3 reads TGTGCCAGCAGCTCGAGGACCGGGGAGCTGTTTTTT.

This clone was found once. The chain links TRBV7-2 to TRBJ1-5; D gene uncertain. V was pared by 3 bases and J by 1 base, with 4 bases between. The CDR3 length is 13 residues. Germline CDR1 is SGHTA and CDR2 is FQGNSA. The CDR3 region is CASSFESNQPQHF. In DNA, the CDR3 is TGTGCCAGCAGCTTTGAGAGCAATCAGCCCCAGCATTTT. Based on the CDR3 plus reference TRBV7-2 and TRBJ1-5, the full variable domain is GAGVSQSPSNKVTEKGKDVELRCDPISGHTALYWYRQSLGQGLEFLIYFQGNSAPDKSGLPSDRFSAERTGGSVSTLTIQRTQQEDSAVYLCASSFESNQPQHFGDGTRLSIL.

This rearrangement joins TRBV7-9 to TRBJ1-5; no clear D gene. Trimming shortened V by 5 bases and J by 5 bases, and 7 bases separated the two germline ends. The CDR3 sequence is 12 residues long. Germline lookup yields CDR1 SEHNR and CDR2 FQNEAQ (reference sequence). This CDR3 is CASSLLDQPQHF. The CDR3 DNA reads TGTGCCAGCAGCCTCCTAGATCAGCCCCAGCATTTT.